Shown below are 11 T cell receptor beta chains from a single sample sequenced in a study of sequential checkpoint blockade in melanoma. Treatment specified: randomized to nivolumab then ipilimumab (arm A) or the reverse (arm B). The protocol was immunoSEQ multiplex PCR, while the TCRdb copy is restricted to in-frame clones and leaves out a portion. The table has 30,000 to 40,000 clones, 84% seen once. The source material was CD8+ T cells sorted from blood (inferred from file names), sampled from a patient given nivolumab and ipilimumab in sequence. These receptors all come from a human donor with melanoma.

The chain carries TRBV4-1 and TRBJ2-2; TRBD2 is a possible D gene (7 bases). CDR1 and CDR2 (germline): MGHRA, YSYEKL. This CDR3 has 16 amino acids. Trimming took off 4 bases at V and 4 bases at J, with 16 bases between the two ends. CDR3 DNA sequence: TGCGCCAGCAGCCCGATGGCGGGGGCGGGCACCGGGGAGCTGTTTTTT. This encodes CASSPMAGAGTGELFF.

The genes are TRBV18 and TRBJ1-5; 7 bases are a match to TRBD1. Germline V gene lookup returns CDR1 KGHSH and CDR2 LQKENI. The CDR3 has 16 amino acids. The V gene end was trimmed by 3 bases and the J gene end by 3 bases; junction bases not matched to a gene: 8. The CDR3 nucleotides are TGTGCCAGCTCACCTCCGACAGGGATGGTCAATCAGCCCCAGCATTTT. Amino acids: CASSPPTGMVNQPQHF.

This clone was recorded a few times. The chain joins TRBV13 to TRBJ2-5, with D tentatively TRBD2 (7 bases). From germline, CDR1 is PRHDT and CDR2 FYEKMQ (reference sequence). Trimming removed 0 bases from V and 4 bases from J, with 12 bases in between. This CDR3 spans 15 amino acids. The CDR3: CASSLGGGRGETQYF. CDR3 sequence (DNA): TGTGCCAGCAGCTTAGGGGGGGGGCGCGGAGAGACCCAGTACTTC.

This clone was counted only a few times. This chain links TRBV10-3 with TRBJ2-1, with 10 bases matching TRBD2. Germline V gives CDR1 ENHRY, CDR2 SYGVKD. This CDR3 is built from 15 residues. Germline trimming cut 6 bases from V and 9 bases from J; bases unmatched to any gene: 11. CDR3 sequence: CAIRNPLAGTREQFF. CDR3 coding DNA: TGTGCCATCAGGAACCCACTAGCGGGGACACGTGAGCAGTTCTTC.

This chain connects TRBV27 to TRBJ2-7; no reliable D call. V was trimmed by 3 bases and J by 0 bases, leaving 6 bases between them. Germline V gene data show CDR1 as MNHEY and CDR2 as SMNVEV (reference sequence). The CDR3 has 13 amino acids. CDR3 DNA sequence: TGTGCCAGCAGTTTGGGCGACTCCTACGAGCAGTACTTC. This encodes CASSLGDSYEQYF.

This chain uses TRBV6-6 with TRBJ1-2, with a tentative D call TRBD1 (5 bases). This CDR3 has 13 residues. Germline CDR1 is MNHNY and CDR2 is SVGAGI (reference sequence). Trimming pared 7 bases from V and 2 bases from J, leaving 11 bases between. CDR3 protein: CASTGLANYGYTF. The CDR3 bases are TGTGCCAGCACAGGGTTAGCAAACTATGGCTACACCTTC.

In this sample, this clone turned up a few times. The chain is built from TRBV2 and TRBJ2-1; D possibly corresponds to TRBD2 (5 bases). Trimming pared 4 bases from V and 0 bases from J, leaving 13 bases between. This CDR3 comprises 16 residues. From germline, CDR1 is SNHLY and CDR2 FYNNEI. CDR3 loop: CASSAIGESSYNEQFF. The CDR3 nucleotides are TGTGCCAGCAGTGCCATTGGGGAGAGCTCCTACAATGAGCAGTTCTTC.

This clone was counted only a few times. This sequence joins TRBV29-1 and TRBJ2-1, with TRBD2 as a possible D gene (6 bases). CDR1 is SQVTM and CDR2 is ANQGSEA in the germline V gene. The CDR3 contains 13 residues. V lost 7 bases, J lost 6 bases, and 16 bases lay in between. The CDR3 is CSAPHGGANEQFF. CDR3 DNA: TGCAGCGCCCCCCACGGCGGGGCCAATGAGCAGTTCTTC.

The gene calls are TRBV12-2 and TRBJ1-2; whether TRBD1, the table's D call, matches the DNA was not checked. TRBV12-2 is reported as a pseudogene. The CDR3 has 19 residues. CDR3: CASRLGLGQGDSVFGGYTF. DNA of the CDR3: TGTGCAAGTCGCTTAGGTCTAGGACAGGGGGATTCGGTGTTTGGCGGCTACACCTTC.

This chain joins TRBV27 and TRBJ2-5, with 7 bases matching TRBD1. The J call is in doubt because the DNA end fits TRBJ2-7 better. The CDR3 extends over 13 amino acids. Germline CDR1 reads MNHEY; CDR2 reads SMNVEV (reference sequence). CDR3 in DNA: TGTGCCAGCCGAAGGGACAGCCAATACGAGCAGTACTTC. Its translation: CASRRDSQYEQYF.

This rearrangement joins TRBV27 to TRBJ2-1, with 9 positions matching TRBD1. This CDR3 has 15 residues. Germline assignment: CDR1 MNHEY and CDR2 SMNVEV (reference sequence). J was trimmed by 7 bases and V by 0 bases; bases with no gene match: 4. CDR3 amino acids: CASSLSGTGMNEQFF. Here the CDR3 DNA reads TGTGCCAGCAGTTTATCCGGGACAGGGATGAATGAGCAGTTCTTC.